This passage covers 6 T cell receptor beta chains from one sample sequenced in a study of human T cells and chemical hapten exposure. TCRdb processed the RACE reads anew with MiXCR; each CDR3 protein has one entry. Of more than 300,000 distinct CDR3 sequences listed, 4.5% to 5.5% are singletons. Time point described: pre-sensitization, week 0. Described treatment: therapeutic diphenylcyclopropenone sensitization with weekly scalp DPC. This material consisted of whole blood, taken in connection with sensitization to the hapten diphenylcyclopropenone (DPC). All receptors come from a woman aged 18-35 years with alopecia areata. Some clones in this sample may be carry-over from other donors' samples.

This clonotype was observed a few times. V usage is TRBV6-5 and J usage is TRBJ1-2; 10 bases are shared with TRBD1. The CDR3 covers 15 residues. The germline V gene has CDR1 MNHEY and CDR2 SVGAGI. V lost 6 bases, J lost 1 base, and 5 bases stayed unmatched. CDR3 in amino acids: CASSVGTGVNYGYTF. In DNA, the CDR3 is TGTGCCAGCAGCGTAGGGACAGGGGTTAACTATGGCTACACCTTC.

V and J are TRBV10-3 and TRBJ2-3, with TRBD2 as a possible D gene (5 bases). Germline CDR1 is ENHRY and CDR2 is SYGVKD. Trimming shortened V by 4 bases and J by 2 bases, and 10 bases separated the two germline ends. This CDR3 comprises 14 residues. The CDR3 sequence: CAISVKGDTDTQYF. CDR3 DNA: TGTGCCATCAGTGTGAAGGGAGACACAGATACGCAGTATTTT.

This clonotype has more than one count but fewer than ten. The chain employs TRBV20-1 and TRBJ1-4, with D tentatively TRBD1 (6 bases). This CDR3 is built from 14 residues. Germline V lookup: CDR1 DFQATT, CDR2 SNEGSKA (reference sequence). V was shortened by 4 bases and J by 4 bases, with 13 bases between the two germline ends. CDR3 residues: CSAITGPRNEKLFF. The DNA for the CDR3 is TGCAGTGCTATTACAGGGCCTCGTAATGAAAAACTGTTTTTT.

The chain carries TRBV12-3 or TRBV12-4 and TRBJ1-2; 9 positions match TRBD1. The CDR3 covers 12 residues. The V and J ends lost 10 bases and 4 bases, in that order; junction bases with no gene match: 4. CDR3 in DNA: TGTGCCATAACAGGGGGCGTCTATGGCTACACCTTC. Amino acids: CAITGGVYGYTF.

The genes are TRBV3-1 and TRBJ2-7, with D unresolved. V gave up 0 bases and J gave up 9 bases, with 6 bases separating them. The germline CDR1 and CDR2 sequences are LGHDT and YNNKEL (reference sequence). This CDR3 contains 11 residues. In nucleotides, the CDR3 is TGTGCCAGCAGCCAAGAGTTGGTGCAGTACTTC. This codes for CASSQELVQYF.

The J gene is TRBJ2-3, the V gene TRBV11-2, with TRBD2 as a possible D gene (5 bases). V gave up 5 bases and J gave up 8 bases, with 14 bases separating them. The germline CDR1 and CDR2 sequences are SGHAT and FQNNGV. The length of the CDR3 is 13 residues. CDR3 nucleotides: TGTGCCAGCAGCGCGGAGGTGTATCGTACGCAGTATTTT. Residues: CASSAEVYRTQYF.